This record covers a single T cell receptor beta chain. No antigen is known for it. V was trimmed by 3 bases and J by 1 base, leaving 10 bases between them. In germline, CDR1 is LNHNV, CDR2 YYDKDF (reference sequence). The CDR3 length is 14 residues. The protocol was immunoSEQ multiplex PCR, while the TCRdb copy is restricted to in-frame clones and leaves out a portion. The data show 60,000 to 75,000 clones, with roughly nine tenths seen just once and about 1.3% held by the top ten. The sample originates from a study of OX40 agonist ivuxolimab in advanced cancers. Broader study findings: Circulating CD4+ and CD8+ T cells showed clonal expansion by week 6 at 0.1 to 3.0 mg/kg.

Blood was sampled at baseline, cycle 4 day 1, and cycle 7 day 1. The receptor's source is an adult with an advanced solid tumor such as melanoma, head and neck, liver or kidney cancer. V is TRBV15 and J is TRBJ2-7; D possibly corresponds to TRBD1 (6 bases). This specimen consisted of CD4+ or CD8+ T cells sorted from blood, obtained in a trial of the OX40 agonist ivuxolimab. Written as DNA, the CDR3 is TGTGCCACCAGCAGCGGGGACAATTCCTACGAGCAGTACTTC. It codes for CATSSGDNSYEQYF.